This T cell receptor beta chain was retrieved from a study of OX40 agonist ivuxolimab in advanced cancers. Sequenced by immunoSEQ multiplex PCR; TCRdb stores in-frame clones only, minus some. The table records around 18,000 clones, 75% to 90% of them present only once. Anyone with autoimmune disease history or systemic immunosuppression was excluded. With respect to this clone: Its antigen remains unknown.

General study results and limits: Clonal expansion from baseline to week 6 occurred in both CD4+ and CD8+ T cells.

CDR3 length: 17 residues. CDR1 and CDR2 from the germline V gene are SGHRS and YFSETQ. V was trimmed by 0 bases and J by 0 bases, leaving 10 bases between them. The V call is TRBV5-1, the J call TRBJ1-6; D gene uncertain. The starting material was CD4+ or CD8+ T cells sorted from blood, obtained in a trial of the OX40 agonist ivuxolimab. The clonotype originates from an adult with an advanced solid tumor such as melanoma, head and neck, liver or kidney cancer. Here the CDR3 DNA reads TGCGCCAGCAGCTTGGAAGCCTGGAGCTCCTATAATTCACCCCTCCACTTT. As protein: CASSLEAWSSYNSPLHF. The full variable domain, rest sourced from reference TRBV5-1 and TRBJ1-6, is KAGVTQTPRYLIKTRGQQVTLSCSPISGHRSVSWYQQTPGQGLQFLFEYFSETQRNKGNFPGRFSGRQFSNSRSEMNVSTLELGDSALYLCASSLEAWSSYNSPLHFGNGTRLTVT.